Shown below are 7 T cell receptor beta chains from a single sample sequenced in a study of breast tumors, draining lymph nodes, adjacent tissues. Axillary draining lymph nodes of breast cancer patients supplied the node samples. TCRdb re-called the multiplex PCR reads through MiXCR, storing one row per CDR3 protein. The profile covers 200,000 to 300,000 distinct CDR3 sequences, with over 25% appearing a single time and 0.85% to 1.3% taken by the ten largest. Sequencing was carried out using axillary lymph node tissue. These receptors were taken from a female donor with breast cancer. Some clones in this sample may be carry-over from other donors' samples.

This clonotype showed up just once. V is TRBV29-1 and J is TRBJ1-2; 8 bases align to TRBD1. This CDR3 is 17 amino acids long. J lost 2 bases, V lost 1 base, and 12 bases had no gene match. Germline loops: CDR1 SQVTM, CDR2 ANQGSEA. CDR3 sequence reads: CSVEGPGQAKINYGYTF. The DNA of the CDR3 is TGCAGCGTTGAAGGACCGGGACAGGCAAAGATAAACTATGGCTACACCTTC.

CDR3 sequence: CASSFWGGDNEQYF. The CDR3 DNA sequence: TGTGCCAGCAGTTTCTGGGGCGGAGACAATGAGCAGTATTTT. This sequence joins TRBV12-3 or TRBV12-4 and TRBJ2-3, with a tentative D call TRBD1 (5 bases). The CDR3 has 14 residues. V shed 3 bases and J shed 11 bases, with 18 bases lying between them.

This clonotype was recorded a few times. The rearrangement links TRBV3-1 to TRBJ2-3, with 8 bases that match TRBD1. V gave up 4 bases and J gave up 7 bases; unmatched junction bases: 4. The CDR3 runs 13 residues. Germline V gene lookup returns CDR1 LGHDT and CDR2 YNNKEL (reference sequence). CDR3 loop: CASSRTGPHTQYF. CDR3 sequence (DNA): TGTGCCAGCAGCCGGACAGGGCCCCATACGCAGTATTTT.

The chain combines TRBV6-2 or TRBV6-3 with TRBJ2-1, with no clear D. This CDR3 has 15 amino acids. V was shortened by 10 bases and J by 3 bases, with 19 bases between the two germline ends. Germline lookup yields CDR1 MNHEY and CDR2 SVGEGT. As DNA, the CDR3 is TGTGCCACCTCCTCGCGGCTAGTGTTCTACAATGAGCAGTTCTTC. The encoded protein is CATSSRLVFYNEQFF.

In this sample, this clonotype turned up once. It may be a read error: a sequence one base away is much more abundant. The chain joins TRBV5-6 to TRBJ1-2; unclear D gene. CDR3 length equals 14 residues. The germline gives CDR1 SGHDT, CDR2 YYEEEE. The CDR3 DNA is TGTGCCAACAGCTTTACCTCAGTTAGCTATGGCTACACCTTC. Encoded protein: CANSFTSVSYGYTF.

This clonotype was seen more than once but under ten times. J is TRBJ2-3 and V is TRBV11-3; D unclear. CDR3 length: 15 residues. CDR1 and CDR2 (germline): SGHNT, YENEEA. V lost 5 bases and J lost 10, with 22 bases in between. Written as DNA, the CDR3 is TGTGCCAGCAGCCCATCCGGGTCCCTCAACCCTGCGCAGTATTTT. This codes for CASSPSGSLNPAQYF. The full variable domain, completed using reference TRBV11-3 and TRBJ2-3, is EAGVVQSPRYKIIEKKQPVAFWCNPISGHNTLYWYLQNLGQGPELLIRYENEEAVDDSQLPKDRFSAERLKGVDSTLKIQPAELGDSAVYLCASSPSGSLNPAQYFGPGTRLTVL.

This clonotype was seen many times. This chain uses TRBV7-2 with TRBJ1-2, with D perhaps TRBD1 (5 bases). V lost 5 bases, J lost 7 bases, and 17 bases lay in between. CDR1 and CDR2 (germline): SGHTA, FQGNSA. CDR3 length equals 14 residues. CDR3 sequence reads: CASSPDQGFGGYTF. The CDR3, as DNA: TGTGCCAGCAGCCCCGATCAGGGTTTCGGTGGCTACACCTTC.